This TCR beta chain was sequenced in a study of early T cells in non-severe SARS-CoV-2 infection. Findings of the study overall: VDJdb matching favored anti-spike CD8 responses, missing private and CD4 specificities.

The CDR3 consists of 18 residues. Trimming removed 3 bases from V and 2 bases from J, with 21 bases in between. From germline, CDR1 is KGHSH and CDR2 LQKENI. Attachment of unique molecular identifiers was made to individual cDNA molecules. TCRdb passed the 5' RACE reads through MiXCR, listing each CDR3 protein once. The sample includes about 100,000 distinct CDR3 sequences, less than 15% of them seen just once. This clonotype showed up many times. Antigen specificity is unknown. The gene calls are TRBV18 and TRBJ2-3; weak D call: TRBD1 (6 bases). The TCR comes from an adult who was a healthcare worker with PCR-confirmed SARS-CoV-2 infection or an uninfected control (not recorded which). The sample comprised whole blood. This CDR3 is CASSPAPGTTKFTDTQYF. DNA of the CDR3: TGTGCCAGCTCACCCGCTCCCGGGACAACCAAATTCACAGATACGCAGTATTTT.